This passage covers 11 T cell receptor beta chains from one sample sequenced in a study of blood T cell repertoires in COVID-19. Sequenced by immunoSEQ multiplex PCR; TCRdb stores in-frame clones only, minus some. There are roughly 17,000 clones in the sample; roughly 80% occur only once, and approximately 23% lies in the top ten. The sample taken for sequencing was peripheral blood. These receptors all come from a man aged 60-69 years with active or convalescent COVID-19.

The genes are TRBV10-2 and TRBJ2-1, with TRBD2 matching 11 bases. Trimming at V came to 6 bases and at J to 0 bases, leaving 7 bases not matched to a gene. The germline V gene has CDR1 WSHSY and CDR2 SAAADI. The CDR3 spans 17 residues. DNA of the CDR3: TGCGCCAGCAGGGGGCTAGCGGGAGGTAGCTCCTACAATGAGCAGTTCTTC. Protein sequence: CASRGLAGGSSYNEQFF.

The gene calls are TRBV11-2 and TRBJ2-3; 7 nucleotides line up with TRBD1. The V gene's germline CDR1 is SGHAT and CDR2 FQNNGV. After removal of 3 bases from V and 7 bases from J, the junction contained 10 bases not matched to a gene. The CDR3 runs 15 residues. The CDR3 coding sequence is TGTGCCAGCAGCTTGGGACAGCAAGCCGGGCATACGCAGTATTTT. As protein: CASSLGQQAGHTQYF.

V gene TRBV2 combines with J gene TRBJ2-1; no definite D call. Germline-derived CDR1 and CDR2 are SNHLY and FYNNEI. The V end lost 6 bases, the J end lost 12 bases, and 12 bases lay between the germline ends. CDR3 size: 11 residues. CDR3: CASSNSLGQFF. The CDR3 nucleotides read TGTGCCAGCAGCAATAGCTTGGGGCAGTTCTTC.

The CDR3 is CASSVVGPGDAGANVLTF. The CDR3 DNA reads TGTGCCAGCAGCGTGGTCGGACCAGGGGACGCTGGGGCCAACGTCCTGACTTTC. The chain combines TRBV9 with TRBJ2-6; TRBD1 might be the D (6 bases). V shed 2 bases and J shed 2 bases, with 17 bases lying between them. This CDR3 is 18 amino acids long. Germline CDR1 SGDLS, CDR2 YYNGEE.

The chain employs TRBV7-2 and TRBJ2-1; 8 bases match TRBD1. The CDR3 totals 14 residues. Germline V gives CDR1 SGHTA, CDR2 FQGNSA. The V segment lost 5 bases and the J segment 8 bases; nucleotides outside the gene matches: 8. As DNA, the CDR3 is TGTGCCAGCAGCCCTCGGGCCAGGGGGCATGAGCAGTTCTTC. Residues: CASSPRARGHEQFF.

The chain carries TRBV27 and TRBJ2-7; D ambiguous. Trimming removed 6 bases from V and 3 bases from J, with 15 bases in between. CDR3 length equals 14 residues. Germline CDR1 is MNHEY and CDR2 is SMNVEV (reference sequence). CDR3 loop: CASRKVQDYYEQYF. The CDR3 nucleotides read TGTGCCAGCAGAAAAGTGCAGGATTACTACGAGCAGTACTTC.

The CDR3 reads CAITLGREDTQYF. In nucleotides, the CDR3 is TGTGCCATCACCCTTGGTCGGGAAGATACGCAGTATTTT. This chain links TRBV10-3 with TRBJ2-3, with a tentative D call TRBD2 (5 bases). Germline assignment: CDR1 ENHRY and CDR2 SYGVKD. V was clipped by 7 bases and J by 5 bases, with 13 bases between them. The CDR3 spans 13 residues.

This clone has a handful of counts. The chain carries TRBV7-3 and TRBJ2-7; D possibly corresponds to TRBD2 (6 bases). CDR3 size: 13 residues. The V gene lost 5 bases and the J gene lost 6 bases, with 14 bases spanning the gap. CDR1 and CDR2 (germline): SGHTA, FQGTGA. CDR3 region: CASSRYGGSEQYF. The CDR3 DNA reads as TGTGCCAGCAGCCGATATGGGGGGTCCGAGCAGTACTTC.

This clone was seen only a few times. V is TRBV28 and J is TRBJ2-3, with 10 positions matching TRBD2. Germline V CDR1 and CDR2: MDHEN, SYDVKM. CDR3 length: 17 residues. Losses at the gene ends were 1 base for V and 0 bases for J; bases not matched to a gene: 4. The CDR3 loop is CASSLYGLADSTDTQYF. The CDR3 nucleotides are TGTGCCAGCAGTTTATATGGACTAGCGGATAGCACAGATACGCAGTATTTT. Full variable domain (outside the CDR3, taken from reference TRBV28 and TRBJ2-3): DVKVTQSSRYLVKRTGEKVFLECVQDMDHENMFWYRQDPGLGLRLIYFSYDVKMKEKGDIPEGYSVSREKKERFSLILESASTNQTSMYLCASSLYGLADSTDTQYFGPGTRLTVL.

The chain recombines TRBV27 with TRBJ2-1; D is possibly TRBD2 (5 bases). Trimming took 7 bases from V and 9 from J, leaving 19 bases between them. Germline loops: CDR1 MNHEY, CDR2 SMNVEV (reference sequence). The CDR3 is 14 amino acids. CDR3 loop: CASNSLAHPFEQFF. The DNA of the CDR3 is TGTGCCAGCAACTCCCTAGCCCATCCGTTTGAGCAGTTCTTC.

V is TRBV27 and J is TRBJ2-5, with a weak D call TRBD2 (6 bases). Deletions cut 1 base from V and 2 bases from J, with 11 bases between. Germline V gene data show CDR1 as MNHEY and CDR2 as SMNVEV (reference sequence). This CDR3 comprises 15 residues. The CDR3 DNA reads as TGTGCCAGCAGTTTATTCCCCGCGGGGCAAGAGACCCAGTACTTC. Its protein product is CASSLFPAGQETQYF.